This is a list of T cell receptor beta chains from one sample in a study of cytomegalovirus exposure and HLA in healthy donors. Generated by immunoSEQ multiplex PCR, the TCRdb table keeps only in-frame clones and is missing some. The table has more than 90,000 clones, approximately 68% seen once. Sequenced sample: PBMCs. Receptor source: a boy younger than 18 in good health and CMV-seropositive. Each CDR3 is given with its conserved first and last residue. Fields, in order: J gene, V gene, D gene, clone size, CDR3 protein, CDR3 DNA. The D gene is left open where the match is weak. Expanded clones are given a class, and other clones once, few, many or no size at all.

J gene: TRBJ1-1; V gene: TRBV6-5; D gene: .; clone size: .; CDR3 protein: CASSFSGRDTEAFF; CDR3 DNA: TGTGCCAGCAGTTTCTCGGGCAGGGACACTGAAGCTTTCTTT
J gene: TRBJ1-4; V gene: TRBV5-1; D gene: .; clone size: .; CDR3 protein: CASSRDNQRGEKLFF; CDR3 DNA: TGCGCCAGCAGCCGGGACAACCAAAGGGGTGAAAAACTGTTTTTT
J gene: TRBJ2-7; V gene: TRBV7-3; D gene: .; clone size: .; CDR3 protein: CASSLSGDGEQYF; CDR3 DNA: TGTGCCAGCAGCTTATCAGGGGACGGTGAGCAGTACTTC
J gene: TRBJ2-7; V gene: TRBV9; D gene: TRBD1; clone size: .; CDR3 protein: CASSVNPDRDYEQYF; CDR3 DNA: TGTGCCAGCAGCGTGAATCCGGACAGGGACTACGAGCAGTACTTC
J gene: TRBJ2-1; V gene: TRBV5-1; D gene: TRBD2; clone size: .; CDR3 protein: CASSSSGSYNEQFF; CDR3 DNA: TGCGCCAGCAGCAGTAGCGGGAGCTACAATGAGCAGTTCTTC
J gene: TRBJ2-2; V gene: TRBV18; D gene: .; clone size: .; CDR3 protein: CASSPSAGRTGELFF; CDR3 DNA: TGTGCCAGCTCACCATCGGCAGGGCGAACCGGGGAGCTGTTTTTT
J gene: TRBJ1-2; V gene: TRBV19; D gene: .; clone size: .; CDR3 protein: CASSSTGSPHHGYTF; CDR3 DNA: TGTGCCAGTAGCTCCACAGGGTCTCCACACCATGGCTACACCTTC
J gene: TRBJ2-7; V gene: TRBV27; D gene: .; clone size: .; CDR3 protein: CASRHRDSADEQYF; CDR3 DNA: TGTGCCAGCAGGCACCGGGACTCGGCCGACGAGCAGTACTTC
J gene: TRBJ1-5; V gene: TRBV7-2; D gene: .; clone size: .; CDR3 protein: CASSNWADSNQPQHF; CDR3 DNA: TGTGCCAGCTCGAATTGGGCAGATAGCAATCAGCCCCAGCATTTT
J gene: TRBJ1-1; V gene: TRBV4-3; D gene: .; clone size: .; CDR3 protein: CASSQDPIATEAFF; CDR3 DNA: TGCGCCAGCAGCCAAGATCCCATAGCCACTGAAGCTTTCTTT
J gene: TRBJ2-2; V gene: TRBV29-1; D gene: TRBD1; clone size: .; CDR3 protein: CSVPDRGDTGELFF; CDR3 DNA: TGCAGCGTACCGGACAGGGGGGACACCGGGGAGCTGTTTTTT
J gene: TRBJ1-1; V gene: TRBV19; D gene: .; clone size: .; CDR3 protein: CASSITGHTEAFF; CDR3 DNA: TGTGCCAGTAGTATAACAGGTCATACTGAAGCTTTCTTT
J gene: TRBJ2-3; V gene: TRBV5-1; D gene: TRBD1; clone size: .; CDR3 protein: CASSPADRSTDTQYF; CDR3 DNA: TGCGCCAGCAGCCCGGCGGACAGGAGCACAGATACGCAGTATTTT
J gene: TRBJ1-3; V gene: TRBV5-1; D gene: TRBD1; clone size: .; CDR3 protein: CASSRTGGTGNTIYF; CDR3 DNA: TGCGCCAGCAGCCGAACAGGGGGAACCGGAAACACCATATATTTT
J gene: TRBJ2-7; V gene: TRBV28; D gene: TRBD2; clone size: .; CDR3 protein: CASSGTSGLSYEQYF; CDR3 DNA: TGTGCCAGCAGTGGGACTAGCGGACTCTCCTACGAGCAGTACTTC
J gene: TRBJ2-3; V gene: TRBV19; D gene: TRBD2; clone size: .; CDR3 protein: CASSPGLAGAGGDTQYF; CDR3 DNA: TGTGCCAGTAGTCCCGGACTAGCGGGGGCTGGGGGAGATACGCAGTATTTT
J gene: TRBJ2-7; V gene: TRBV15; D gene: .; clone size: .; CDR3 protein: CATSSSSYEQYF; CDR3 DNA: TGTGCCACCAGCTCCTCGTCCTACGAGCAGTACTTC
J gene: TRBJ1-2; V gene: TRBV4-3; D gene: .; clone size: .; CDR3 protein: CASSQVGGYGYTF; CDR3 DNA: TGCGCCAGCAGCCAAGTCGGAGGCTATGGCTACACCTTC
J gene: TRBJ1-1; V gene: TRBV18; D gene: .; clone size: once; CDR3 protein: CASSPGRGRNTEAFF; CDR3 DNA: TGTGCCAGCTCACCAGGCCGGGGGAGGAACACTGAAGCTTTCTTT
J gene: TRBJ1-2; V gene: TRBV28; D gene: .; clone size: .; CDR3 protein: CAVAYNGYTF; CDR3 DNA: TGTGCCGTGGCATACAATGGCTACACCTTC
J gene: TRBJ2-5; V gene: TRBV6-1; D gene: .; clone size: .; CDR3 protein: CASSFGSQETQYF; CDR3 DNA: TGTGCCAGCAGTTTCGGGAGTCAAGAGACCCAGTACTTC
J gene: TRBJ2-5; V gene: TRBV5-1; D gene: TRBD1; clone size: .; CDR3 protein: CASSLGQGAEEQYF; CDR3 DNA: TGCGCCAGCAGCTTGGGTCAGGGGGCGGAAGAGCAGTACTTC
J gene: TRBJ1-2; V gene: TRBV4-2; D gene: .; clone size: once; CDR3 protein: CASSQEGRGSGYTF; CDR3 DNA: TGTGCCAGCAGCCAAGAGGGGAGAGGATCTGGCTACACCTTC
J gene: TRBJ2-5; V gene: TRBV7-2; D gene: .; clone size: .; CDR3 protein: CASSSVLETQYF; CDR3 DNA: TGTGCCAGCAGCTCGGTCCTAGAGACCCAGTACTTC
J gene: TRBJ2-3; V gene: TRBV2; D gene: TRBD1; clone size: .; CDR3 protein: CASRWSGTGKDTQYF; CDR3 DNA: TGTGCCAGCCGCTGGTCCGGGACAGGGAAAGATACGCAGTATTTT
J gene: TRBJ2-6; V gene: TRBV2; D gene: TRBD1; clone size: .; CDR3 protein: CASSGRQGAAGANVLTF; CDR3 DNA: TGTGCCAGCAGTGGCCGGCAGGGGGCAGCTGGGGCCAACGTCCTGACTTTC
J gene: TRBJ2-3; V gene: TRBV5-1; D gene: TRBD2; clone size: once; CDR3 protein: CASSHIAGTDTQYF; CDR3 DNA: TGCGCCAGCAGTCACATAGCGGGGACAGATACGCAGTATTTT
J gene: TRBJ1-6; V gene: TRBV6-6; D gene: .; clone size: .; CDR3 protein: CASSYLSGNSPLHF; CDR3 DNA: TGTGCCAGCAGTTACTTAAGCGGGAATTCACCCCTCCACTTT
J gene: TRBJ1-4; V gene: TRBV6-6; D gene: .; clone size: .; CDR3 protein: CASSYSAGARSEKLFF; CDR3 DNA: TGTGCCAGCAGTTACTCCGCAGGGGCCCGGAGTGAAAAACTGTTTTTT
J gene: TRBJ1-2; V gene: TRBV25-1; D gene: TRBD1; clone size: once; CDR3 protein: CASSETGGNGYTF; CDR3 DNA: TGTGCCAGCAGTGAAACAGGGGGCAATGGCTACACCTTC
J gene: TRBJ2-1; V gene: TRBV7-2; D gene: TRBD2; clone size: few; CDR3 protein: CASSLVPGLAGGRNEQFF; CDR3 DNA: TGTGCCAGCAGCTTAGTTCCCGGTCTAGCGGGAGGACGGAATGAGCAGTTCTTC
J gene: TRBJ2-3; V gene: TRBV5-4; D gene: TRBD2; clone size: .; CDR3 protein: CAMRASGGAGEDTQYF; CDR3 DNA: TGTGCCATGAGGGCTAGCGGGGGGGCAGGCGAAGATACGCAGTATTTT
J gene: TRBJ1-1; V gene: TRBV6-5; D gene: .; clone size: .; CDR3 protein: CASSYDPFGGRTEAFF; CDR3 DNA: TGTGCCAGCAGTTACGATCCATTCGGGGGGCGGACTGAAGCTTTCTTT
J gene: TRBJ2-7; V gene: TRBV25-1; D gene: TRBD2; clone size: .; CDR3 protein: CASSRGRVYEQYF; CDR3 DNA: TGTGCCAGCAGCCGTGGGAGGGTCTACGAGCAGTACTTC